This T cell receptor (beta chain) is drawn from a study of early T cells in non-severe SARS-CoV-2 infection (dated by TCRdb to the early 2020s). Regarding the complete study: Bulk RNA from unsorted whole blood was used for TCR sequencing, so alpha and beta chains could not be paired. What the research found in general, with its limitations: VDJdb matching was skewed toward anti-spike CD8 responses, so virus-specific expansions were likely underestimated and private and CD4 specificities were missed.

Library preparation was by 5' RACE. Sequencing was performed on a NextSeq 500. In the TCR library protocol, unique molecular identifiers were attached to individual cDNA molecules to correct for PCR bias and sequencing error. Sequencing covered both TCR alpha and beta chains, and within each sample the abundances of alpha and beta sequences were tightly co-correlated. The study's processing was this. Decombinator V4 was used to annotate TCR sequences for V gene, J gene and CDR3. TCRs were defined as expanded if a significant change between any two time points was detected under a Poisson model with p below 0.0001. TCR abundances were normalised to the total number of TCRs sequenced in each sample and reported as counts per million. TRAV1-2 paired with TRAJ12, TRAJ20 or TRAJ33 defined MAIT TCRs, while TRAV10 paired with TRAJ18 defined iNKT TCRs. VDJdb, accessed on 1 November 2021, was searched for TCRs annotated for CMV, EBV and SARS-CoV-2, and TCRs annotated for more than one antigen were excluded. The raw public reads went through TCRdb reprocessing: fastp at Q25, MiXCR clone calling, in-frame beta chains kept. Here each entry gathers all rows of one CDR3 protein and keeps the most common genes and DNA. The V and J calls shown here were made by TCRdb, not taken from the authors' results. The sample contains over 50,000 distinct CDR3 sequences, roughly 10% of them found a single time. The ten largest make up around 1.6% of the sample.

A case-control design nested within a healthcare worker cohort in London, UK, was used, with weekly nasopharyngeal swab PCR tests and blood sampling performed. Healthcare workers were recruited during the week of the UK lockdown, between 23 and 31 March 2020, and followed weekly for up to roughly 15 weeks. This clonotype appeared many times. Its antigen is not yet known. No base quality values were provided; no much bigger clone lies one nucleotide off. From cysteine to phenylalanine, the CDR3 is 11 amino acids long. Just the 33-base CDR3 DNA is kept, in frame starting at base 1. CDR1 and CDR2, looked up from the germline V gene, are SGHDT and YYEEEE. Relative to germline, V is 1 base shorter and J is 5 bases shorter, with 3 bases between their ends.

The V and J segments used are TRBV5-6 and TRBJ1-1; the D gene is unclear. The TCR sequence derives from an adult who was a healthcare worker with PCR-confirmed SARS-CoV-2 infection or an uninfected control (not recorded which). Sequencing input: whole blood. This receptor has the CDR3 CASSLTTEAFF. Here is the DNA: TGTGCCAGCAGCTTGACGACTGAAGCTTTCTTT.